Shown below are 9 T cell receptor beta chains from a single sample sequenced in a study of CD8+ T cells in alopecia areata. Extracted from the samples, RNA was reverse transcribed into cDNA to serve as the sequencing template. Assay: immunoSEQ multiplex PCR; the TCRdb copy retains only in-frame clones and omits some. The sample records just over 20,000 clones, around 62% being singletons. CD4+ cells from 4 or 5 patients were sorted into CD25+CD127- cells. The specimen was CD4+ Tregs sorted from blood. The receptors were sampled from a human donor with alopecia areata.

The CDR3 nucleotides are TGTGCCAGCCTAGGGGACACTGAAGCTTTCTTT. Translation: CASLGDTEAFF. The chain links TRBV6-1 to TRBJ1-1; a weak D match, TRBD1 (5 bases). The germline V and J ends were trimmed by 8 bases and 3 bases, with 7 bases remaining between them. CDR1 is MNHNS, CDR2 SASEGT, per germline. This CDR3 has 11 amino acids.

CDR3 nucleotides: TGTGCCAGCAGCTTGAAACAGGGCGGCATTCAGTACTTC. Encoded protein: CASSLKQGGIQYF. The chain uses TRBV5-6 and TRBJ2-4, with D possibly TRBD1 on 6 matching bases. Germline V gives CDR1 SGHDT, CDR2 YYEEEE. This CDR3 contains 13 residues. Deletions cut 1 base from V and 9 bases from J, with 11 bases between.

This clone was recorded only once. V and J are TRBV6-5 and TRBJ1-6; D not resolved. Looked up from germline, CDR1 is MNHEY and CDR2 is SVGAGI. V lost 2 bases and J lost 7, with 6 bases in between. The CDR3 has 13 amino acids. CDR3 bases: TGTGCCAGCAGTTACGACGGAAATTCACCCCTCCACTTT. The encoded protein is CASSYDGNSPLHF.

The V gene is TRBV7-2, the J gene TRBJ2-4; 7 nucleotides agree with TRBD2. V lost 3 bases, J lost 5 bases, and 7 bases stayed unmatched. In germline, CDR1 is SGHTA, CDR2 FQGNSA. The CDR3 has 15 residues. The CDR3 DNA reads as TGTGCCAGCAGCTTTCAATCCCTAGCGGAAAACATTCAGTACTTC. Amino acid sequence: CASSFQSLAENIQYF. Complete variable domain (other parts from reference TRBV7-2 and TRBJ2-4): GAGVSQSPSNKVTEKGKDVELRCDPISGHTALYWYRQSLGQGLEFLIYFQGNSAPDKSGLPSDRFSAERTGGSVSTLTIQRTQQEDSAVYLCASSFQSLAENIQYFGAGTRLSVL.

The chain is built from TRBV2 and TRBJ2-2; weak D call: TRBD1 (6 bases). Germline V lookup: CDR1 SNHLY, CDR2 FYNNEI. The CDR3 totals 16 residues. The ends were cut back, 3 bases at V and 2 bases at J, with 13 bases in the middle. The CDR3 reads CASSEVETGNTGELFF. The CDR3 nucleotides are TGTGCCAGCAGTGAGGTTGAGACAGGAAACACCGGGGAGCTGTTTTTT.

Here the CDR3 DNA reads TGCAGCAGACTAGCGTACGGTGAGCAGTTCTTC. Protein product: CSRLAYGEQFF. The genes are TRBV20-1 and TRBJ2-1; TRBD2 matches 8 bases. CDR1 is DFQATT, CDR2 SNEGSKA, per germline (reference sequence). This CDR3 has 11 residues.

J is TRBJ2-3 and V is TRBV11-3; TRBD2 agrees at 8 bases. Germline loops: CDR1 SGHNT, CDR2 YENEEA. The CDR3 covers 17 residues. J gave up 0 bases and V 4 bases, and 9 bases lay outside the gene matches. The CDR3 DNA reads TGTGCCAGCAGCTCGTTGCTTACTAGCGGTAGCACAGATACGCAGTATTTT. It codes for CASSSLLTSGSTDTQYF.

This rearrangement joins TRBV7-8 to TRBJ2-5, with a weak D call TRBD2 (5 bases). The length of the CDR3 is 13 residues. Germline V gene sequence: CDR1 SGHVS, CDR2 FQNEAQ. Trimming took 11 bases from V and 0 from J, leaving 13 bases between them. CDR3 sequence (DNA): TGTGCCGGGAGAAAACCCAACCAAGAGACCCAGTACTTC. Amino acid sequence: CAGRKPNQETQYF.

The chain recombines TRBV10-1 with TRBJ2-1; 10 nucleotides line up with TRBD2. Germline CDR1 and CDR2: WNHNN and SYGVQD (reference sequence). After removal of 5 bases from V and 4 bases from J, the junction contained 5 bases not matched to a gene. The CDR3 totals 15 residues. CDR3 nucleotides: TGCGCCAGCAGTCTAGCGGGAGAAGGGTACAATGAGCAGTTCTTC. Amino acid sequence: CASSLAGEGYNEQFF.